This entry lists 31 T cell receptor beta chains sequenced from one sample in a study of cytomegalovirus exposure and HLA in healthy donors. This PCR relied on a set of 60 Vbeta primers and 13 Jbeta primers. Repertoires were generated with immunoSEQ multiplex PCR, while TCRdb's copy carries only in-frame clones and drops some. The data contain roughly 86,000 clones, about 79% of them singletons. The sequenced material came from PBMCs. These TCRs come from a female donor in good health and CMV-seronegative.

This chain connects TRBV6-5 to TRBJ2-7, with 7 positions matching TRBD1. The CDR3 contains 14 residues. CDR1 is MNHEY, CDR2 SVGAGI, per germline. J gave up 0 bases and V 4 bases, and 3 bases lay outside the gene matches. CDR3: CASSSRQGSYEQYF. As DNA, the CDR3 is TGTGCCAGCAGTTCTCGACAGGGCTCCTACGAGCAGTACTTC.

This chain joins TRBV6-5 and TRBJ1-1; no reliable D call. CDR1 and CDR2 from the germline V gene are MNHEY and SVGAGI. V was pared by 7 bases and J by 3 bases, with 12 bases between. The CDR3 contains 13 residues. The chain's CDR3 is CASNSIMDTEAFF. The DNA for the CDR3 is TGTGCCAGCAACTCAATTATGGACACTGAAGCTTTCTTT.

This rearrangement joins TRBV9 to TRBJ2-1, with 8 bases identical to TRBD2. V lost 4 bases, J lost 10 bases, and 7 bases stayed unmatched. Germline CDR1 and CDR2: SGDLS and YYNGEE. This CDR3 comprises 13 residues. This chain's CDR3 is CASSRPGRGEQFF. CDR3 DNA sequence: TGTGCCAGCAGCCGTCCCGGGAGGGGAGAGCAGTTCTTC.

The chain is built from TRBV28 and TRBJ2-1, with TRBD2 matching 12 bases. The CDR3 covers 12 residues. CDR1 MDHEN and CDR2 SYDVKM come from the germline V gene. V trimming: 6 bases; J trimming: 12 bases; junction bases outside the gene matches: 3. For the CDR3, the DNA is TGTGCCAGCAGACTAGCGGGAGGTGGGCAGTTCTTC. It is translated as CASRLAGGGQFF.

This clone was observed a few times. The rearrangement uses TRBV29-1 and TRBJ1-1; 8 bases agree with TRBD1. V shed 3 bases and J 4 bases; nucleotides not matched to a gene: 1. Germline values: CDR1 SQVTM, CDR2 ANQGSEA. The CDR3 has 12 amino acids. CDR3 sequence (DNA): TGCAGCGTTGAGACAGGGGTCACTGAAGCTTTCTTT. Protein sequence: CSVETGVTEAFF.

The chain has TRBV27 and TRBJ2-7, with 7 bases aligning to TRBD1. Germline V CDR1 and CDR2: MNHEY, SMNVEV (reference sequence). This CDR3 spans 13 amino acids. V lost 7 bases, J lost 2 bases, and 5 bases stayed unmatched. CDR3 in DNA: TGTGCCAGCAAAGGGACAGCCACCTACGAGCAGTACTTC. It translates to CASKGTATYEQYF.

The chain links TRBV7-2 to TRBJ1-6; D might be TRBD1 (6 bases). This CDR3 region has 15 residues. V was clipped by 5 bases and J by 5 bases, with 13 bases between them. Germline V gene sequence: CDR1 SGHTA, CDR2 FQGNSA. CDR3 loop: CASSSPGHNNSPLHF. The CDR3 coding sequence is TGTGCCAGCAGCAGCCCGGGACATAATAATTCACCCCTCCACTTT.

The chain links TRBV29-1 to TRBJ2-7, with 10 positions matching TRBD2. The CDR3 is made up of 12 amino acids. Per the germline V gene, CDR1 is SQVTM and CDR2 is ANQGSEA. J gave up 5 bases and V 2 bases, and 0 bases lay outside the gene matches. CDR3 nucleotide sequence: TGCAGCGTTGAACTAGCGGGAGACGAGCAGTACTTC. This codes for CSVELAGDEQYF.

V and J are TRBV11-2 and TRBJ1-1; D remains ambiguous. Trimming left V 1 base short and J 1 base short, with 13 bases between. The CDR3 contains 16 residues. CDR1 and CDR2 (germline): SGHAT, FQNNGV. CDR3 sequence reads: CASSLGVSAGNTEAFF. The DNA of the CDR3 is TGTGCCAGCAGCTTAGGGGTTTCGGCAGGGAACACTGAAGCTTTCTTT.

This chain connects TRBV4-3 to TRBJ2-7; D is perhaps TRBD2 (6 bases). V was trimmed by 0 bases and J by 1 base, leaving 16 bases between them. CDR1 and CDR2 from the germline V gene are LGHNA and YSLEER. CDR3 size: 17 residues. CDR3 protein: CASSQDRASVRSYEQYF. The CDR3 DNA reads TGCGCCAGCAGCCAAGATCGAGCTAGCGTTAGGTCCTACGAGCAGTACTTC.

This clone has more than one count but fewer than ten. CDR3 bases: TGTGCCTGGAGTGTATTTGATGGGGGGGGCTACACCTTC. It yields the protein CAWSVFDGGGYTF. V and J are TRBV30 and TRBJ1-2; maybe TRBD1 (5 bases). CDR3 length equals 13 residues. Germline V CDR1 and CDR2: GTSNPN, SVGIG (reference sequence). The V and J ends lost 0 bases and 8 bases respectively, with 13 bases between them.

The chain has TRBV5-1 and TRBJ2-3; the match to TRBD1 covers 8 bases. CDR3 length: 16 residues. With 4 bases clipped from V and 8 bases from J, the junction kept 15 bases outside the gene matches. In germline, CDR1 is SGHRS, CDR2 YFSETQ. CDR3 residues: CASSPLKTGAVSTQYF. For the CDR3, the DNA is TGCGCCAGCAGCCCACTGAAGACAGGGGCGGTGAGTACGCAGTATTTT.

This clone was detected once. J is TRBJ2-1 and V is TRBV29-1; D possibly corresponds to TRBD2 (6 bases). The V and J ends lost 5 bases and 4 bases respectively, with 15 bases between them. The CDR3 is made up of 14 amino acids. Germline V gene lookup returns CDR1 SQVTM and CDR2 ANQGSEA. CDR3 DNA sequence: TGCAGCGTTAAGGACTACCAGGAGTACAATGAGCAGTTCTTC. Translation: CSVKDYQEYNEQFF.

This clone occurred once. CDR3 in DNA: TGCGCCAGCAGGCCCCCGGGGTCTGGGGCCAACGTCCTGACTTTC. This gives the protein CASRPPGSGANVLTF. The chain employs TRBV5-1 and TRBJ2-6; the D gene is possibly TRBD2 (5 bases). Trimming stripped 5 bases from V and 1 base from J, with 10 bases between. The CDR3 totals 15 residues. Looked up from germline, CDR1 is SGHRS and CDR2 is YFSETQ.

Regarding this clone: The junction differs from germline at one of its ends, possibly a read error. V usage is TRBV4-2 and J usage is TRBJ1-2; tentative D call: TRBD1 (5 bases). The CDR3 has 18 amino acids. The germline V gene encodes CDR1 LGHNA and CDR2 YNFKEQ. CDR3 sequence: CAISPQTRLGEGSYGYTF. In nucleotides, the CDR3 is TGTGCCATCAGCCCCCAAACACGATTAGGGGAAGGAAGCTATGGCTACACCTTC.

The V and J genes are TRBV5-1 and TRBJ1-4, with a possible D match to TRBD1 (5 bases). CDR1 and CDR2 (germline): SGHRS, YFSETQ. The CDR3 is 17 amino acids. V was pared by 0 bases and J by 0 bases, with 12 bases between. CDR3 sequence: CASSLAWGGSTNEKLFF. The CDR3 nucleotides read TGCGCCAGCAGCTTGGCTTGGGGCGGATCAACTAATGAAAAACTGTTTTTT.

On this clone: The same CDR3 can be traced to other DNA sequences in this sample. The rearrangement uses TRBV2 and TRBJ2-7, with a tentative D call TRBD1 (5 bases). Germline lookup yields CDR1 SNHLY and CDR2 FYNNEI. Trimming shortened V by 2 bases and J by 0 bases, and 11 bases separated the two germline ends. The CDR3 is 15 residues long. The CDR3 loop reads CASSESPGSSYEQYF. The DNA for the CDR3 is TGTGCCAGCAGTGAAAGTCCAGGGTCCTCCTACGAGCAGTACTTC.

V is TRBV27 and J is TRBJ2-2; 7 bases agree with TRBD2. The CDR3 runs to 15 residues. Trimming at V came to 4 bases and at J to 5 bases, leaving 7 bases not matched to a gene. Per the germline V gene, CDR1 is MNHEY and CDR2 is SMNVEV (reference sequence). The CDR3 is CASSSRDGRTGELFF. CDR3 bases: TGTGCCAGCAGTTCACGGGACGGGAGGACCGGGGAGCTGTTTTTT.

The chain carries TRBV7-8 and TRBJ2-7, with 9 nucleotides matching TRBD1. Germline CDR1 reads SGHVS; CDR2 reads FQNEAQ. After removal of 4 bases from V and 6 bases from J, the junction contained 7 bases not matched to a gene. The CDR3 runs to 14 residues. The chain's CDR3 is CASSSTGGPFEQYF. As DNA, the CDR3 is TGTGCCAGCAGCTCAACAGGGGGCCCCTTCGAGCAGTACTTC.

V and J are TRBV6-6 and TRBJ1-5; weak D call: TRBD1 (5 bases). Deletions cut 5 bases from V and 5 bases from J, with 13 bases between. CDR3 length: 14 residues. The germline gives CDR1 MNHNY, CDR2 SVGAGI (reference sequence). DNA for the CDR3: TGTGCCAGCAGTATTACAGGTCTGGATCAGCCCCAGCATTTT. Protein sequence: CASSITGLDQPQHF.

The chain joins TRBV4-1 to TRBJ1-2; D unclear. Germline V gene data show CDR1 as MGHRA and CDR2 as YSYEKL. Trimming cost V 0 bases and J 7 bases, with 18 bases left between them. This CDR3 spans 16 amino acids. The CDR3 loop reads CASSQDPGPGSGGYTF. CDR3 DNA sequence: TGCGCCAGCAGCCAAGATCCAGGCCCGGGGTCAGGTGGCTACACCTTC.

This clone occurred once. The gene calls are TRBV7-8 and TRBJ1-1, with TRBD1 matching over 8 bases. The V gene's germline CDR1 is SGHVS and CDR2 FQNEAQ. This CDR3 is 17 amino acids long. Unmatched junction bases numbered 11, after V lost 5 bases and J lost 0 bases. CDR3 region: CASSPRDRRSMNTEAFF. The CDR3 nucleotides are TGTGCCAGCAGCCCCCGGGACAGGAGATCAATGAACACTGAAGCTTTCTTT. Full variable domain (outside the CDR3, taken from reference TRBV7-8 and TRBJ1-1): GAGVSQSPRYKVAKRGQDVALRCDPISGHVSLFWYQQALGQGPEFLTYFQNEAQLDKSGLPSDRFFAERPEGSVSTLKIQRTQQEDSAVYLCASSPRDRRSMNTEAFFGQGTRLTVV.

The chain joins TRBV10-2 to TRBJ2-7; D possibly corresponds to TRBD2 (7 bases). This CDR3 is 16 amino acids long. V was clipped by 4 bases and J by 0 bases, with 16 bases between them. Germline V lookup: CDR1 WSHSY, CDR2 SAAADI. CDR3 loop: CASSALAGEGSYEQYF. DNA for the CDR3: TGCGCCAGCAGTGCCCTGGCAGGGGAGGGCTCCTACGAGCAGTACTTC.

The chain recombines TRBV5-1 with TRBJ2-1, with 7 bases lining up with TRBD2. The V gene end was trimmed by 3 bases and the J gene end by 5 bases; junction bases not matched to a gene: 8. The CDR3 covers 15 residues. The germline gives CDR1 SGHRS, CDR2 YFSETQ. The CDR3 loop reads CASSSRRGMDNEQFF. DNA for the CDR3: TGCGCCAGCAGCTCACGGCGGGGGATGGACAATGAGCAGTTCTTC.

J is TRBJ1-3 and V is TRBV6-5, with D possibly TRBD1 on 6 matching bases. Germline CDR1 reads MNHEY; CDR2 reads SVGAGI. The CDR3 runs 14 residues. Trimming left V 2 bases short and J 3 bases short, with 8 bases between. The CDR3 loop is CASSYDRLGNTIYF. In DNA, the CDR3 is TGTGCCAGCAGTTACGACAGGCTTGGAAACACCATATATTTT.

The chain has TRBV6-1 and TRBJ1-5, with 7 bases aligning to TRBD1. CDR1 MNHNS and CDR2 SASEGT come from the germline V gene. The trim removed 6 bases at V and 3 bases at J, leaving 2 bases unmatched. This CDR3 spans 13 amino acids. The CDR3 sequence is CASSGTDNQPQHF. CDR3 bases: TGTGCCAGCAGCGGGACAGACAATCAGCCCCAGCATTTT.

The J gene is TRBJ2-2, the V gene TRBV7-9, with D possibly TRBD1 on 5 matching bases. This CDR3 has 14 residues. Per the germline V gene, CDR1 is SEHNR and CDR2 is FQNEAQ (reference sequence). Trimming removed 5 bases at V and 4 bases at J, with 11 bases between. CDR3 sequence reads: CASSRSGFTGELFF. DNA of the CDR3: TGTGCCAGCAGCCGTTCAGGGTTCACCGGGGAGCTGTTTTTT.

The chain combines TRBV25-1 with TRBJ2-7; D remains unclear. The CDR3 runs 13 residues. Trimming took off 8 bases at V and 6 bases at J, with 17 bases between the two ends. From germline, CDR1 is MGHDK and CDR2 SYGVNS. CDR3: CASARGLSAEQYF. The CDR3 DNA reads TGTGCCAGCGCGCGTGGGCTCTCCGCCGAGCAGTACTTC.

V usage is TRBV5-1 and J usage is TRBJ2-2, with D perhaps matching TRBD2 (6 bases). The CDR3 length is 13 residues. Per the germline V gene, CDR1 is SGHRS and CDR2 is YFSETQ. Between the trimmed V and J ends, which lost 3 bases and 5 bases, there was a span of 8 bases. In DNA, the CDR3 is TGCGCCAGCAGCTGGGGGGTTACCGGGGAGCTGTTTTTT. It is translated as CASSWGVTGELFF.

This chain connects TRBV2 to TRBJ1-2; no definite D call. The CDR3 has 12 residues. Germline lookup yields CDR1 SNHLY and CDR2 FYNNEI. V was pared by 4 bases and J by 3 bases, with 6 bases between. The DNA of the CDR3 is TGTGCCAGCAGTGTTGAGGACTATGGCTACACCTTC. Protein product: CASSVEDYGYTF.

The chain carries TRBV4-3 and TRBJ2-2; D might be TRBD2 (6 bases). Between the trimmed V and J ends, which lost 1 base and 4 bases, there was a span of 13 bases. This CDR3 is 16 amino acids long. The germline V gene encodes CDR1 LGHNA and CDR2 YSLEER. CDR3 loop: CASSQALGGSTGELFF. The CDR3 bases are TGCGCCAGCAGCCAAGCCTTGGGGGGATCCACCGGGGAGCTGTTTTTT.